The 9 T cell receptor beta chains below come from one sample, sequenced in a study of T cell responses to AZD1222 COVID-19 vaccine. The assay was immunoSEQ multiplex PCR, and TCRdb's table has in-frame clones only and misses some. The top ten hold over 15% of the sample, which has about 42,000 clones, 80% to 85% seen once. The sequencing here drew on peripheral blood, taken 28 days after the second AZD1222 dose. These TCRs come from an adult who received the AZD1222 COVID-19 vaccine.

For the CDR3, the DNA is TGTGCCAGCTCACCCCGCGCGAACACTGAAGCTTTCTTT. Translating it yields CASSPRANTEAFF. The chain joins TRBV18 to TRBJ1-1, with D hard to call. This CDR3 contains 13 residues. The V gene lost 3 bases and the J gene lost 1 base, with 6 bases spanning the gap. Germline V gene sequence: CDR1 KGHSH, CDR2 LQKENI. The variable domain in full, completed from reference TRBV18 and TRBJ1-1, reads NAGVMQNPRHLVRRRGQEARLRCSPMKGHSHVYWYRQLPEEGLKFMVYLQKENIIDESGMPKERFSAEFPKEGPSILRIQQVVRGDSAAYFCASSPRANTEAFFGQGTRLTVV.

This chain joins TRBV10-3 and TRBJ2-3; 7 bases fit TRBD2. Per germline, CDR1 ENHRY and CDR2 SYGVKD. J was trimmed by 2 bases and V by 4 bases; bases with no gene match: 6. The CDR3 extends over 15 amino acids. DNA of the CDR3: TGTGCCATCAGTGTGGGGGGGACGGCCACAGATACGCAGTATTTT. The encoded protein is CAISVGGTATDTQYF.

The V call is TRBV25-1, the J call TRBJ1-6; a weak D match, TRBD1 (6 bases). V was clipped by 6 bases and J by 8 bases, with 14 bases between them. The V gene's germline CDR1 is MGHDK and CDR2 SYGVNS. This CDR3 is 14 amino acids long. CDR3 nucleotide sequence: TGTGCCAGCAGGGACACAGGGCTCGATTCACCCCTCCACTTT. This codes for CASRDTGLDSPLHF.

V and J are TRBV6-5 and TRBJ1-4, with D tentatively TRBD1 (5 bases). The CDR3 runs 14 residues. The V end was cut by 6 bases, the J end by 3 bases, with 11 bases between. Germline V CDR1 and CDR2: MNHEY, SVGAGI. CDR3: CASSLRGANEKLFF. CDR3 DNA: TGTGCCAGCAGCCTTAGGGGAGCTAATGAAAAACTGTTTTTT.

The rearrangement uses TRBV5-1 and TRBJ2-7; no clear D gene. Looked up from germline, CDR1 is SGHRS and CDR2 is YFSETQ. Trimming left V 0 bases short and J 0 bases short, with 7 bases between. This CDR3 comprises 14 residues. This CDR3 is CASSLAGSSYEQYF. The CDR3 bases are TGCGCCAGCAGCTTGGCTGGGTCCTCCTACGAGCAGTACTTC.

This clone was detected a few times. This chain links TRBV5-8 with TRBJ1-6; 8 nucleotides line up with TRBD1. Per the germline V gene, CDR1 is SGHTS and CDR2 is YDEGEE. The junction had 13 bases not matched to a gene; V was cut back by 4 bases and J by 4 bases. CDR3 size: 18 residues. In nucleotides, the CDR3 is TGTGCCAGCAGCGTAGCCCAGGGGGCGTATGGATATAATTCACCCCTCCACTTT. As protein: CASSVAQGAYGYNSPLHF.

Only one count was recorded for this clone. This sequence joins TRBV2 and TRBJ1-3; no clear D. This CDR3 is built from 11 residues. The germline V gene encodes CDR1 SNHLY and CDR2 FYNNEI. Trimming took off 4 bases at V and 7 bases at J, with 5 bases between the two ends. In DNA, the CDR3 is TGTGCCAGCAGTGCAGTCAACACCATATATTTT. Translated, it gives CASSAVNTIYF.

V gene TRBV21-1 combines with J gene TRBJ2-5; the listed D gene, TRBD2, was not tested against the DNA. TRBV21-1 is a recognized pseudogene. The CDR3 loop spans 13 amino acids. The CDR3 DNA reads as TGTCCGAGCGGGAGGGTGACGTGTGAGACCCAGTACTTC. It specifies CPSGRVTCETQYF.

V gene TRBV12-3 or TRBV12-4 combines with J gene TRBJ1-2; 8 positions match TRBD1. Trimming removed 4 bases from V and 4 bases from J; junction bases left unmatched: 2. The CDR3 length is 13 residues. DNA for the CDR3: TGTGCCAGCAGTTCCGACAGGGGCTATGGCTACACCTTC. Its protein is CASSSDRGYGYTF.